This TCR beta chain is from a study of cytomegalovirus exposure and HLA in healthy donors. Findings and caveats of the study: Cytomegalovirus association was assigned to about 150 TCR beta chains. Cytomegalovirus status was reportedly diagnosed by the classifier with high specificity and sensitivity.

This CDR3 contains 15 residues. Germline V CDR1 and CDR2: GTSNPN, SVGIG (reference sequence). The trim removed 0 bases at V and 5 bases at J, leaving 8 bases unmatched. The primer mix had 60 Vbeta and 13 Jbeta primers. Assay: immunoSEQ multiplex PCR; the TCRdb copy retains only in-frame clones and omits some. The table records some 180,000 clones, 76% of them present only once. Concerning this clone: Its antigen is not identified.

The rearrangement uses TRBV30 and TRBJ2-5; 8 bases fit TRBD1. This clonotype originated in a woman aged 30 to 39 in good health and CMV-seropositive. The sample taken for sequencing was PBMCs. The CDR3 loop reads CAWSVQAGGMETQYF. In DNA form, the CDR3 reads TGTGCCTGGAGTGTACAGGCAGGGGGCATGGAGACCCAGTACTTC. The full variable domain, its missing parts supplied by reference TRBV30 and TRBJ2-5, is SQTIHQWPATLVQPVGSPLSLECTVEGTSNPNLYWYRQAAGRGLQLLFYSVGIGQISSEVPQNLSASRPQDRQFILSSKKLLLSDSGFYLCAWSVQAGGMETQYFGPGTRLLVL.